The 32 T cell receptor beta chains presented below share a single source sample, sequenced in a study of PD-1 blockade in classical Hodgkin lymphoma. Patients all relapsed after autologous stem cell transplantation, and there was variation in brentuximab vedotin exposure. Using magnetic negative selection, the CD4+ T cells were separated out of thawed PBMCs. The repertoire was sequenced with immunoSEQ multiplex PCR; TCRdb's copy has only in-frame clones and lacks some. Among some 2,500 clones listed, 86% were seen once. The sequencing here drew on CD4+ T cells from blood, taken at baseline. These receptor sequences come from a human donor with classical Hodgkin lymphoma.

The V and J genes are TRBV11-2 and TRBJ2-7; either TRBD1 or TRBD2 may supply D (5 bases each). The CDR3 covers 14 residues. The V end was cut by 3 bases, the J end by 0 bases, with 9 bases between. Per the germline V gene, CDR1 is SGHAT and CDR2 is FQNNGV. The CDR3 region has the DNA TGTGCCAGCAGCTTCGGGGCGGGCTCCTACGAGCAGTACTTC. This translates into CASSFGAGSYEQYF.

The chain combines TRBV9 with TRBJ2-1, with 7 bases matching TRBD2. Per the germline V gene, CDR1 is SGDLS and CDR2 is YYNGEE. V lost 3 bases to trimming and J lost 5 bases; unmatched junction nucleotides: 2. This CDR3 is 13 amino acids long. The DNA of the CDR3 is TGTGCCAGCAGCGGTGGGACTAACAATGAGCAGTTCTTC. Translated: CASSGGTNNEQFF.

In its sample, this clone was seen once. The CDR3 reads CASSRLAGGVGELFF. CDR3 DNA: TGTGCCAGCAGCAGACTAGCGGGAGGGGTCGGGGAGCTGTTTTTT. V is TRBV28 and J is TRBJ2-2, with 14 bases fitting TRBD2. Per the germline V gene, CDR1 is MDHEN and CDR2 is SYDVKM. The CDR3 has 15 residues. J gave up 7 bases and V 6 bases, and 4 bases lay outside the gene matches.

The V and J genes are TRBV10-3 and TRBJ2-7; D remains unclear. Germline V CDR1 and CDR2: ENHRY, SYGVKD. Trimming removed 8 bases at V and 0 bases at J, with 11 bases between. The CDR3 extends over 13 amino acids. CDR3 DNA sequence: TGTGCCATCGCTTGGACCAGCTCCTACGAGCAGTACTTC. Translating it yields CAIAWTSSYEQYF.

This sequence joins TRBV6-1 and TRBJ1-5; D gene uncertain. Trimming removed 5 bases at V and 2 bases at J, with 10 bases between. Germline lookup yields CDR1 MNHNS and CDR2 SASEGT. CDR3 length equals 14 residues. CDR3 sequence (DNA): TGTGCCAGCAGTCAAGACTGGGGCAATCAGCCCCAGCATTTT. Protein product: CASSQDWGNQPQHF.

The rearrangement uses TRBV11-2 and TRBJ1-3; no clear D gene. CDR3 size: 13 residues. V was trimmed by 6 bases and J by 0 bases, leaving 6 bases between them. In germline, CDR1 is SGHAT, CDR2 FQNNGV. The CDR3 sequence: CASRESSGNTIYF. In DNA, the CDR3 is TGTGCCAGCAGGGAGAGCTCTGGAAACACCATATATTTT.

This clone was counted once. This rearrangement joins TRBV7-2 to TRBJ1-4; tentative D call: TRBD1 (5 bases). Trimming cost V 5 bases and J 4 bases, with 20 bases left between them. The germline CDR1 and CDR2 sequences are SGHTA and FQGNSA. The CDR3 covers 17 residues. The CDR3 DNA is TGTGCCAGCAGCCGTGCCGGGGACCGGCGAAGTAATGAAAAACTGTTTTTT. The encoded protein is CASSRAGDRRSNEKLFF.

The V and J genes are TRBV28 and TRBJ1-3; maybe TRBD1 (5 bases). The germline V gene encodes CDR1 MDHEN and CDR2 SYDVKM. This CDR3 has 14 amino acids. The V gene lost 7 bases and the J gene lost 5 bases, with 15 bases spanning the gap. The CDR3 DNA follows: TGTGCCAGCAATCGCCGGGGGTATAGAAACACCATATATTTT. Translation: CASNRRGYRNTIYF. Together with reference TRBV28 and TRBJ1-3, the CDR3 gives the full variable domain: DVKVTQSSRYLVKRTGEKVFLECVQDMDHENMFWYRQDPGLGLRLIYFSYDVKMKEKGDIPEGYSVSREKKERFSLILESASTNQTSMYLCASNRRGYRNTIYFGEGSWLTVV.

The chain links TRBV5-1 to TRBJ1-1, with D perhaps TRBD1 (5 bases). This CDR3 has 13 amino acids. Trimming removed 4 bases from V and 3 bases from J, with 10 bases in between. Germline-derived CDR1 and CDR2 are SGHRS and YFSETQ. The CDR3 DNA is TGCGCCAGCAGCATGCGGGGGGACACTGAAGCTTTCTTT. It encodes CASSMRGDTEAFF.

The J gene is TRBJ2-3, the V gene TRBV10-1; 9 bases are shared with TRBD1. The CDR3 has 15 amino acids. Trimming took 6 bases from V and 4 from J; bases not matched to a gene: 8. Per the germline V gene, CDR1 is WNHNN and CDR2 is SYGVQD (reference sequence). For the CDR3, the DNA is TGCGCCAGCAGCCTCGGGACAGGGATGGCAGATACGCAGTATTTT. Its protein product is CASSLGTGMADTQYF.

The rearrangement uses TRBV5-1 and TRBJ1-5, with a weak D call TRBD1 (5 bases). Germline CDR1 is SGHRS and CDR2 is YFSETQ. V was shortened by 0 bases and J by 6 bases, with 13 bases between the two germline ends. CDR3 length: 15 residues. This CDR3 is CASSLAAGVGQPQHF. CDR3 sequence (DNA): TGCGCCAGCAGCTTGGCGGCGGGGGTGGGTCAGCCCCAGCATTTT.

The chain's CDR3 is CASSSLRDRVTYEQYF. The CDR3 DNA follows: TGTGCCAGCAGCTCCCTCCGGGACAGGGTAACCTACGAGCAGTACTTC. The V and J genes are TRBV11-2 and TRBJ2-7, with 9 bases aligning to TRBD1. The CDR3 has 16 residues. Germline values: CDR1 SGHAT, CDR2 FQNNGV. V lost 4 bases, J lost 2 bases, and 9 bases stayed unmatched.

CDR3 DNA sequence: TGTGCCAGCACGAGGGACTACTTCTACGAGCAGTACTTC. It codes for CASTRDYFYEQYF. The genes are TRBV6-1 and TRBJ2-7; 7 nucleotides align to TRBD2. Germline CDR1 is MNHNS and CDR2 is SASEGT. CDR3 length equals 13 residues. V was clipped by 7 bases and J by 3 bases; unmatched bases: 6.

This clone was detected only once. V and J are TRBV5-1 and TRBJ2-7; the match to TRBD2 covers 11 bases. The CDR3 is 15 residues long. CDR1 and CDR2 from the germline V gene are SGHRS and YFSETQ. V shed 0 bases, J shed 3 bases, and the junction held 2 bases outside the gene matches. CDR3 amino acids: CASSLAGTSGYEQYF. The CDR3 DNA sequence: TGCGCCAGCAGCTTGGCGGGGACTAGCGGCTACGAGCAGTACTTC. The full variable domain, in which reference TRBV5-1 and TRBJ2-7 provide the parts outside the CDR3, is KAGVTQTPRYLIKTRGQQVTLSCSPISGHRSVSWYQQTPGQGLQFLFEYFSETQRNKGNFPGRFSGRQFSNSRSEMNVSTLELGDSALYLCASSLAGTSGYEQYFGPGTRLTVT.

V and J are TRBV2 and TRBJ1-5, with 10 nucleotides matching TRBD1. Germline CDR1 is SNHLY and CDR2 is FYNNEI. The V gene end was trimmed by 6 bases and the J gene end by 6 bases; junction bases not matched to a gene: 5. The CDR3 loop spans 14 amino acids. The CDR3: CASSPGQGFQPQHF. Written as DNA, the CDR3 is TGTGCCAGCAGCCCGGGACAGGGGTTTCAGCCCCAGCATTTT.

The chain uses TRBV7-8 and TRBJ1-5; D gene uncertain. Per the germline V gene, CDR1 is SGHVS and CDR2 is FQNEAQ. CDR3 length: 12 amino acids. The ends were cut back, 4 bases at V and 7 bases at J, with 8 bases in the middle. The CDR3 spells CASSSLRQPQHF. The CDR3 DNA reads TGTGCCAGCAGCTCCCTTCGGCAGCCCCAGCATTTT.

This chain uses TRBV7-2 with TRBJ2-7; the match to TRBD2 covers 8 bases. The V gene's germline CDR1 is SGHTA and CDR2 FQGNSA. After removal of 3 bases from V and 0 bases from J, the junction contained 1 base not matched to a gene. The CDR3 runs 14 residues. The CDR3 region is CASSFSGASYEQYF. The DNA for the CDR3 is TGTGCCAGCAGCTTTAGCGGGGCCTCCTACGAGCAGTACTTC.

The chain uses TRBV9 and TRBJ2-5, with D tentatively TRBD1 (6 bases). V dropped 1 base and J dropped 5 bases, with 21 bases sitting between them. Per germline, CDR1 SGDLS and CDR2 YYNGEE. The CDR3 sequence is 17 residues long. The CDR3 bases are TGTGCCAGCAGCGTATCCCCCCGACAGGTCCCCCCCGAGACCCAGTACTTC. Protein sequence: CASSVSPRQVPPETQYF.

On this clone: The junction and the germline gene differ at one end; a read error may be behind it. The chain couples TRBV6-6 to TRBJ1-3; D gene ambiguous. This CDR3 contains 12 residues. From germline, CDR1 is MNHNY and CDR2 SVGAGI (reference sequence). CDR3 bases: TGTGCCAGCAGTTATTCTGGGAACACCATATATTTT. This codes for CASSYSGNTIYF.

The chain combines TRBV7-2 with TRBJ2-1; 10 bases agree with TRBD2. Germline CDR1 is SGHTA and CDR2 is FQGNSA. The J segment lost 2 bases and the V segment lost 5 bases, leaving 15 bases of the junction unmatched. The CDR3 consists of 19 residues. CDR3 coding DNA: TGTGCCAGCAGCCTTCGAACTAGCGGGGCCGTCCGAGCCTACAATGAGCAGTTCTTC. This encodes CASSLRTSGAVRAYNEQFF.

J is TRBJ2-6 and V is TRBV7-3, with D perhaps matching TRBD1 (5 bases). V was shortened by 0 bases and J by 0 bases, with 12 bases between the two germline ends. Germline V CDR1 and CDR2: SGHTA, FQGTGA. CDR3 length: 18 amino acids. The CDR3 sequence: CASSLTGYRTSGANVLTF. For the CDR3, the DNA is TGTGCCAGCAGCTTAACGGGTTACAGGACCTCTGGGGCCAACGTCCTGACTTTC.

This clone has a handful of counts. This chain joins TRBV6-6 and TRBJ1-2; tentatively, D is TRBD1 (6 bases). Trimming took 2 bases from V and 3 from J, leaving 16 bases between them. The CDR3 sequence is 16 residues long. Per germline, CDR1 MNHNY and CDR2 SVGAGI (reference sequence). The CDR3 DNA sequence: TGTGCCAGCAGTTACCCCCCCACAGGGTGGGACTATGGCTACACCTTC. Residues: CASSYPPTGWDYGYTF.

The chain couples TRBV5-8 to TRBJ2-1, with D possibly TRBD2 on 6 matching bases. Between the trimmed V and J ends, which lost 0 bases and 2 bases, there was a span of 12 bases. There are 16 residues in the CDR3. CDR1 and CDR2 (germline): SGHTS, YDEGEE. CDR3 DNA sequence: TGTGCCAGCAGCTTGGCTTGGAGGGGAACCTACAATGAGCAGTTCTTC. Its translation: CASSLAWRGTYNEQFF.

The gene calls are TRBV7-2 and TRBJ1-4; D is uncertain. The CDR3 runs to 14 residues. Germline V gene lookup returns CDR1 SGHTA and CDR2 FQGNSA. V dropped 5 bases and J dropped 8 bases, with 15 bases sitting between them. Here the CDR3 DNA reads TGTGCCAGCAGCCGAACACCGGGCGGAGAAAAACTGTTTTTT. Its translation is CASSRTPGGEKLFF.

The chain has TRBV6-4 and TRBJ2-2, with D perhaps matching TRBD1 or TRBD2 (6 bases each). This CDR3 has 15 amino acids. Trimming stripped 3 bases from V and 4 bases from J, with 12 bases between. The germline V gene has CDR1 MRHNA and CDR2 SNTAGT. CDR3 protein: CASSEWGAPTGELFF. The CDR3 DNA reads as TGTGCCAGCAGTGAGTGGGGGGCGCCCACCGGGGAGCTGTTTTTT.

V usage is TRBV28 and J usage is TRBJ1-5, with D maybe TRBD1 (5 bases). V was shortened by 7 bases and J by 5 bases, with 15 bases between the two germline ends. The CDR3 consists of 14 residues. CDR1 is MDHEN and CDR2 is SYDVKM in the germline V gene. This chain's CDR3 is CASTFGTYYQPQHF. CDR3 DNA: TGTGCCAGCACTTTCGGGACGTATTATCAGCCCCAGCATTTT.

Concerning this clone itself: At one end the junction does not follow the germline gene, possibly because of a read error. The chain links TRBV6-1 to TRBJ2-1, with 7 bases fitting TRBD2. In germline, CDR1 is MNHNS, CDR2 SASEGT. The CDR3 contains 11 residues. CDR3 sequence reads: CASSVGLVELF. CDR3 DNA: TGTGCCAGCAGTGTTGGACTAGTGGAACTCTTC.

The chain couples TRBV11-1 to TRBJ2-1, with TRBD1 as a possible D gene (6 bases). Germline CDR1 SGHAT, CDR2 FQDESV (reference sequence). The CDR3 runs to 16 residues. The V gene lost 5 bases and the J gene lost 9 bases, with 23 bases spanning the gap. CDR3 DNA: TGTGCCAGCAGCGCCGGACAGACCGCGCGGGTAGGTGAGCAGTTCTTC. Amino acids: CASSAGQTARVGEQFF.

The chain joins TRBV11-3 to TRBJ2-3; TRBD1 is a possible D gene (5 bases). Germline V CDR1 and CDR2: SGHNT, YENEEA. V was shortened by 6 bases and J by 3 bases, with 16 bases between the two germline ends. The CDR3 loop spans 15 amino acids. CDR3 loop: CASRAQMGQTDTQYF. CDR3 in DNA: TGTGCCAGCAGGGCCCAAATGGGGCAGACAGATACGCAGTATTTT.

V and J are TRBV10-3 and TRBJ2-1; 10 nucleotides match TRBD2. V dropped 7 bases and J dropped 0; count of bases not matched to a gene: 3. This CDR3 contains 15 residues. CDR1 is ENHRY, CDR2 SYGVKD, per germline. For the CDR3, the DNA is TGTGCCATCACCCCTAGCGGGAGCTCCTACAATGAGCAGTTCTTC. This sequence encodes CAITPSGSSYNEQFF.

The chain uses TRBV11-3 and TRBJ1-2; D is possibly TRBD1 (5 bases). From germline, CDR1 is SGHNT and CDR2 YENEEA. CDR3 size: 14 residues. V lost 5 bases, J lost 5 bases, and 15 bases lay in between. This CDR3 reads CASSQGRGSYGYTF. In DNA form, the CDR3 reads TGTGCCAGCAGCCAGGGACGTGGTTCATATGGCTACACCTTC.

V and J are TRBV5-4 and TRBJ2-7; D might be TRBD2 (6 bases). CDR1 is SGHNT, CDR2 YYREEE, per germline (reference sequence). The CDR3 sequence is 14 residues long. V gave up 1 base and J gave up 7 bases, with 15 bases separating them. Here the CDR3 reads CASSLILASEEQYF. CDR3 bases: TGTGCCAGCAGCTTGATACTAGCCTCGGAGGAGCAGTACTTC.